This TCR beta chain was recovered during a study of OX40 agonist ivuxolimab in advanced cancers. Study-wide background: Across the patients, intravenous ivuxolimab was delivered every 2 weeks at 0.01 to 10 mg/kg.

Measured with immunoSEQ multiplex PCR; TCRdb has only the in-frame clones, and not every one. The repertoire holds 52,000 or so clones, approximately 84% seen once, with approximately 4.6% in the top ten. At baseline, cycle 4 day 1, and cycle 7 day 1, blood was sampled. The germline V gene encodes CDR1 MNHNS and CDR2 SASEGT. Trimming cost V 9 bases and J 8 bases, with 11 bases left between them. This CDR3 is built from 11 residues. The TCR was taken from an adult with an advanced solid tumor such as melanoma, head and neck, liver or kidney cancer. The chain joins TRBV6-1 to TRBJ2-1; the D gene is possibly TRBD2 (5 bases). The sequencing used CD4+ or CD8+ T cells sorted from blood, collected in a trial of the OX40 agonist ivuxolimab. CDR3 DNA sequence: TGTGCCAGAAATGGGAGTCATGAGCAGTTCTTC. It codes for CARNGSHEQFF.